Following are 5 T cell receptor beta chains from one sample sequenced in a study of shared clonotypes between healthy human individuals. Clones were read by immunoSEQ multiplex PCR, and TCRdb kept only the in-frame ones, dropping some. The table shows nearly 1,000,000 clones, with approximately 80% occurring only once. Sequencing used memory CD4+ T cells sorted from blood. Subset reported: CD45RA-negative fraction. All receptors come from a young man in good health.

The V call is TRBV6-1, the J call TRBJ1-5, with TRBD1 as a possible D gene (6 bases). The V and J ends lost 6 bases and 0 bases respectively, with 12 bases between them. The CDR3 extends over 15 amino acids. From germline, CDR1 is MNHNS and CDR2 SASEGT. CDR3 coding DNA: TGTGCCAGCAGGGGGACACTGAATAGCAATCAGCCCCAGCATTTT. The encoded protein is CASRGTLNSNQPQHF.

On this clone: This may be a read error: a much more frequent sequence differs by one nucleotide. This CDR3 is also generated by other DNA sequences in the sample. CDR3 sequence: CAWSAGRMNTEAFF. As DNA, the CDR3 is TGTGCCTGGAGTGCGGGGCGAATGAACACTGAAGCTTTCTTT. This chain joins TRBV30 and TRBJ1-1, with a weak D call TRBD1 (5 bases). The length of the CDR3 is 14 residues. Germline CDR1 reads GTSNPN; CDR2 reads SVGIG (reference sequence). V lost 1 base and J 0 bases, leaving 9 bases between the germline ends.

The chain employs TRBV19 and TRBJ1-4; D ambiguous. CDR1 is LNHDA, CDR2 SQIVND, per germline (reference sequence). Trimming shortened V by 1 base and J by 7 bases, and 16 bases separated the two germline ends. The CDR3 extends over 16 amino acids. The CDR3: CASSIGRGKASEKLFF. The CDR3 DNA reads TGTGCCAGTAGTATAGGGAGAGGCAAGGCCTCTGAAAAACTGTTTTTT.

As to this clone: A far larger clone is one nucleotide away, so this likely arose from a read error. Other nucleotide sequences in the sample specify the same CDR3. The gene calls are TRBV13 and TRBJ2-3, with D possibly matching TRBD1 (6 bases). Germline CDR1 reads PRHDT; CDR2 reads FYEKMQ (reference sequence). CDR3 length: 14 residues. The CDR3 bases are TGTGCTAGCAGCTCAGGACAGACTGTCGATACGCAGTATTTT. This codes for CASSSGQTVDTQYF.

The CDR3 reads CASSDPSLPRGTQYF. CDR3 nucleotide sequence: TGCGCCAGCAGTGACCCTAGTTTACCCAGGGGGACCCAGTACTTC. The chain uses TRBV10-2 and TRBJ2-5; D perhaps matches TRBD1 (6 bases). Germline assignment: CDR1 WSHSY and CDR2 SAAADI. Trimming removed 3 bases at V and 7 bases at J, with 18 bases between. CDR3 length equals 15 residues.